The clone carrying this TCR beta chain was picked up a small number of times. The target antigen is unknown. PCR amplification relied on 60 Vbeta primers (plus 13 Jbeta primers). Profiled with immunoSEQ multiplex PCR; TCRdb holds only in-frame clones, not every one. The data hold fewer than 350,000 clones, with roughly 90% observed a single time. This entry comes from a study of cytomegalovirus exposure and HLA in healthy donors. General study findings and limits: Cytomegalovirus status was reportedly diagnosed by the classifier with high sensitivity and specificity. In a later analysis, specific HLA alleles were associated with 16,000 or so TCR beta sequences at a 0.05 false discovery rate. A later examination showed that TCR association rates differed by HLA locus, with DRB1 most and HLA-C fewest.

Germline CDR1 is MNHEY and CDR2 is SVGAGI. Trimming pared 0 bases from V and 1 base from J, leaving 9 bases between. The CDR3 is 15 amino acids. The chain recombines TRBV6-5 with TRBJ1-1; the D is unclear. The sequence derives from a young woman in good health and CMV-seronegative. Sequenced sample: PBMCs. CDR3: CASSYSGATNTEAFF. The CDR3 DNA reads TGTGCCAGCAGTTACTCGGGAGCTACGAACACTGAAGCTTTCTTT.